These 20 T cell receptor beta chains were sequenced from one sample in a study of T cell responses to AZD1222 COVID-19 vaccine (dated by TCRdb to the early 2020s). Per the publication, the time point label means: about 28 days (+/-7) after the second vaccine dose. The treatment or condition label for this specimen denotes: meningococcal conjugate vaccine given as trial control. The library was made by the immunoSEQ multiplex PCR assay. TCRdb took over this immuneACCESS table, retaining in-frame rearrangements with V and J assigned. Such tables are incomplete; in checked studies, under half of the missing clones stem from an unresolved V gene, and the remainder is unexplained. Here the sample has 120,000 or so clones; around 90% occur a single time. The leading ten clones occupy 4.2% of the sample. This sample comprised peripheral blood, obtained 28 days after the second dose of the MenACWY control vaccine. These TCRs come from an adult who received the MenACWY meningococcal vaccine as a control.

As DNA, the CDR3 is TGTGCCAGCAGGGGTGTAGTACGAGGTCATGGCTACACCTTC. Its translation: CASRGVVRGHGYTF. The rearrangement links TRBV2 to TRBJ1-2; D not certain. The CDR3 consists of 14 residues. Per the germline V gene, CDR1 is SNHLY and CDR2 is FYNNEI. V was cut by 6 bases and J by 6 bases, with 17 bases left in between.

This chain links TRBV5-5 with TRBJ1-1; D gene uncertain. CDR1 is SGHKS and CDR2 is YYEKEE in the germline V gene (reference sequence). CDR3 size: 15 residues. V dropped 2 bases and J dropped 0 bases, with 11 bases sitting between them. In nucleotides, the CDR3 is TGTGCCAGCAGCTTCAGTCCAGGCATGAACACTGAAGCTTTCTTT. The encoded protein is CASSFSPGMNTEAFF.

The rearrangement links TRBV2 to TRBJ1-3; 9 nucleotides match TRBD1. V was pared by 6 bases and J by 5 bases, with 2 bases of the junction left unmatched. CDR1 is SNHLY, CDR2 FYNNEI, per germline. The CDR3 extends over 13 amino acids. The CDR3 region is CASRTGGRNTIYF. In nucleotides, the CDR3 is TGTGCCAGCAGGACAGGGGGAAGAAACACCATATATTTT. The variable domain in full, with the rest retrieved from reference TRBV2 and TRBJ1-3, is EPEVTQTPSHQVTQMGQEVILRCVPISNHLYFYWYRQILGQKVEFLVSFYNNEISEKSEIFDDQFSVERPDGSNFTLKIRSTKLEDSAMYFCASRTGGRNTIYFGEGSWLTVV.

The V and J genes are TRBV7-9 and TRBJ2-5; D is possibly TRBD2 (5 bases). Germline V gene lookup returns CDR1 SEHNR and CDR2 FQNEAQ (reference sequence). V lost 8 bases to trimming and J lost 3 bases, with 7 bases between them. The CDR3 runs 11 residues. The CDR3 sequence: CASREEETQYF. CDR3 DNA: TGTGCCAGCCGGGAAGAAGAGACCCAGTACTTC.

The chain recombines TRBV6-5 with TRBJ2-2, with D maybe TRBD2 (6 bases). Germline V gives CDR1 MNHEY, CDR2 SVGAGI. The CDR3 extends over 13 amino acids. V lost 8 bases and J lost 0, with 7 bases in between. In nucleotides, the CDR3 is TGTGCCAGCGGGAGGTCGAACACCGGGGAGCTGTTTTTT. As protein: CASGRSNTGELFF.

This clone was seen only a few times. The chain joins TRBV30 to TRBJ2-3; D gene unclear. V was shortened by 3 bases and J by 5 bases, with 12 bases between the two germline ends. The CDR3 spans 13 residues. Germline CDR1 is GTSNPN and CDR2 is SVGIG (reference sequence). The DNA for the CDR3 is TGTGCCTGGAGCGGCGGTCCGGAAGATACGCAGTATTTT. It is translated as CAWSGGPEDTQYF.

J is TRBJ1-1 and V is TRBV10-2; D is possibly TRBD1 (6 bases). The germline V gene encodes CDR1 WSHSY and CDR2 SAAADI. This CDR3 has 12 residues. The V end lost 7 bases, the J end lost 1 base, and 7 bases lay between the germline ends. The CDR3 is CASKQGNTEAFF. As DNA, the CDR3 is TGCGCCAGCAAACAGGGGAACACTGAAGCTTTCTTT.

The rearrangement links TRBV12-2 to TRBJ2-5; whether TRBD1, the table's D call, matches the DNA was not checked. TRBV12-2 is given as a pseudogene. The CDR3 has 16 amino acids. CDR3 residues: CASRLAPGQGRETQYF. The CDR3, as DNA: TGTGCAAGTCGCTTAGCCCCGGGACAGGGGCGGGAGACCCAGTACTTC.

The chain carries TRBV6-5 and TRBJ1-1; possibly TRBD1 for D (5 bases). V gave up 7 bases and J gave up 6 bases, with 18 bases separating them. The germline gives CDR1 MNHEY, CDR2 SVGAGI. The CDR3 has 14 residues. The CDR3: CASNPAGTRAEAFF. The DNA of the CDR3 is TGTGCCAGCAATCCGGCTGGGACTAGAGCTGAAGCTTTCTTT.

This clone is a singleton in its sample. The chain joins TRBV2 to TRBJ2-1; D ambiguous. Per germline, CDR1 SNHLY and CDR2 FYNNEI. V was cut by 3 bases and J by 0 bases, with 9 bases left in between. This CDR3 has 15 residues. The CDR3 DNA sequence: TGTGCCAGCAGTGAGGCTCCGAGCTCCTACAATGAGCAGTTCTTC. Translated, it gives CASSEAPSSYNEQFF.

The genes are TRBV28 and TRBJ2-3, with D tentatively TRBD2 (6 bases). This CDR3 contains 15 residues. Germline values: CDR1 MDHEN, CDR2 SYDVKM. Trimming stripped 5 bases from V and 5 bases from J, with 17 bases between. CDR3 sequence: CASSPTGATRDTQYF. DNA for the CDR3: TGTGCCAGCAGTCCAACGGGAGCTACTAGAGATACGCAGTATTTT. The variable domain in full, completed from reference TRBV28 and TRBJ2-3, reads DVKVTQSSRYLVKRTGEKVFLECVQDMDHENMFWYRQDPGLGLRLIYFSYDVKMKEKGDIPEGYSVSREKKERFSLILESASTNQTSMYLCASSPTGATRDTQYFGPGTRLTVL.

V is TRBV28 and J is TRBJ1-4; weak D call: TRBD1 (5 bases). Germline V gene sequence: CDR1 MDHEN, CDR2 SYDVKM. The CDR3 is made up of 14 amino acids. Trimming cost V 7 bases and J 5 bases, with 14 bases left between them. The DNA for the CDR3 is TGTGCCAGCACATTATTGGAGGGGAATGAAAAACTGTTTTTT. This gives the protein CASTLLEGNEKLFF.

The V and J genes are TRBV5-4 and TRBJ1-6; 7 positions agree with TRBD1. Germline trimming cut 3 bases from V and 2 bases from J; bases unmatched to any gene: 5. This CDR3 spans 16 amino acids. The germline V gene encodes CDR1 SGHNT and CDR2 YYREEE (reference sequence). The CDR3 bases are TGTGCCAGCAGCTCGGGACAGTGGCCCTATAATTCACCCCTCCACTTT. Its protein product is CASSSGQWPYNSPLHF.

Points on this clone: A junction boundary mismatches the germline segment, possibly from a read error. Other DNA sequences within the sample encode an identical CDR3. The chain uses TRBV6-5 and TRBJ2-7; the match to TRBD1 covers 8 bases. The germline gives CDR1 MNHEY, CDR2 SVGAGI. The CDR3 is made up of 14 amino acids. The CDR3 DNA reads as TGTGCCAGCAAAAGGACAGGGATCTCCTACGAACAGTACTTC. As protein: CASKRTGISYEQYF.

CDR3 sequence reads: CASSIVGSRGSQPQHF. The DNA for the CDR3 is TGTGCCAGTAGTATAGTGGGATCCAGGGGATCTCAGCCCCAGCATTTT. The chain links TRBV19 to TRBJ1-5; possible D gene TRBD1, 6 bases. The CDR3 is made up of 16 amino acids. Trimming stripped 1 base from V and 6 bases from J, with 16 bases between. CDR1 and CDR2 from the germline V gene are LNHDA and SQIVND (reference sequence).

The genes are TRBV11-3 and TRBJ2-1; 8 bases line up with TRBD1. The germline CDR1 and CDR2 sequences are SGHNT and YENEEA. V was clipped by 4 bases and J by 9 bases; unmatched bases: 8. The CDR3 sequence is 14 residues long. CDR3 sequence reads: CASSSGGAVSEQFF. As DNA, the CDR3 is TGTGCCAGCAGCTCAGGGGGCGCGGTCAGTGAGCAGTTCTTC. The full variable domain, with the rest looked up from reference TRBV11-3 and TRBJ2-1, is EAGVVQSPRYKIIEKKQPVAFWCNPISGHNTLYWYLQNLGQGPELLIRYENEEAVDDSQLPKDRFSAERLKGVDSTLKIQPAELGDSAVYLCASSSGGAVSEQFFGPGTRLTVL.

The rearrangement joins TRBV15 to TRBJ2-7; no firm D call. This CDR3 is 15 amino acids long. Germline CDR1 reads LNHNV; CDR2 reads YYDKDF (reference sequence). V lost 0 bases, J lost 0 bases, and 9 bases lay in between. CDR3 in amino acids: CATSRDPESSYEQYF. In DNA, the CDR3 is TGTGCCACCAGCAGAGATCCGGAGAGCTCCTACGAGCAGTACTTC.

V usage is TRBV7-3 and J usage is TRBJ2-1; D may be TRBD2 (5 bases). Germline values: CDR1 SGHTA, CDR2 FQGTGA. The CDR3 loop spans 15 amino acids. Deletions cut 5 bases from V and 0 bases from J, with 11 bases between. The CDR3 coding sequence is TGTGCCAGCAGCCCGCGGGCGAGCTCCTACAATGAGCAGTTCTTC. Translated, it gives CASSPRASSYNEQFF. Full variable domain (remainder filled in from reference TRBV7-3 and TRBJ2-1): GAGVSQTPSNKVTEKGKYVELRCDPISGHTALYWYRQSLGQGPEFLIYFQGTGAADDSGLPNDRFFAVRPEGSVSTLKIQRTERGDSAVYLCASSPRASSYNEQFFGPGTRLTVL.

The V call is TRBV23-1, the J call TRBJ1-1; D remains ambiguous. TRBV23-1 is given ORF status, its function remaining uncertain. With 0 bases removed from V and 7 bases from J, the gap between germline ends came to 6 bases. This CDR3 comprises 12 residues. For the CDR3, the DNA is TGCGCCAGCAGTCAATCTGAAATTGAAGCTTTCTTT. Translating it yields CASSQSEIEAFF.

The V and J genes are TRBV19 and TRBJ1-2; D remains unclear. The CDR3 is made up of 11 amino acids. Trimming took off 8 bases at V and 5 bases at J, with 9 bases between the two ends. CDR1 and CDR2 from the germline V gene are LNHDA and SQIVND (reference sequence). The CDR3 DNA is TGTGCCAGTCTCGACATTTATGGCTACACCTTC. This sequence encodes CASLDIYGYTF.